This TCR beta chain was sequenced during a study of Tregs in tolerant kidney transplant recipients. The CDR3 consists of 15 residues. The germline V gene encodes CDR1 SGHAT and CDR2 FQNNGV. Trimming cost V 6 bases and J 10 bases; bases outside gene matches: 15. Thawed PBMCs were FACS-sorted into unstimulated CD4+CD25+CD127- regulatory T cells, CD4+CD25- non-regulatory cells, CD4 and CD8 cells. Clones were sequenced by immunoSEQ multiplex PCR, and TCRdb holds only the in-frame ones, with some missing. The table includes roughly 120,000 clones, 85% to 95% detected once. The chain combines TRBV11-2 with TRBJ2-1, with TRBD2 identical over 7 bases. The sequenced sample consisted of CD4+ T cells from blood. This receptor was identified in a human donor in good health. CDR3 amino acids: CASRGGSSPREEQFF. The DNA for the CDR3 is TGTGCCAGCAGGGGAGGGAGTAGCCCCAGGGAGGAGCAGTTCTTC.